This T cell receptor beta chain stems from a study of blood T cell repertoires in COVID-19. V lost 6 bases and J lost 5, with 14 bases in between. CDR1 is SGHVS, CDR2 FQNEAQ, per germline. The CDR3 runs to 14 residues. Assay: immunoSEQ multiplex PCR; the TCRdb copy retains only in-frame clones and omits some. The sample holds about 410,000 clones, approximately 90% seen once. The chain recombines TRBV7-8 with TRBJ2-1, with D possibly matching TRBD2 (6 bases). Input material: peripheral blood. This TCR was sampled from a woman aged 30 to 39 with active or convalescent COVID-19. CDR3 nucleotides: TGTGCCAGCAGTCTTGGGACTTACGACAATGAGCAGTTCTTC. Encoded protein: CASSLGTYDNEQFF.